One T cell receptor beta chain is described in this entry. Its target is unknown. This sample stems from a study of T-cell memory formation after mild COVID-19. Study-wide results and limits: Whereas later expanders leaned CD4+, clones contracting day 15 to 85 showed a balanced CD4/CD8 makeup. The finding that pre-infection memory included some responding clones suggested that cross-reactive memory joined. What remained unconfirmed was the SARS-CoV-2 specificity of second-wave clones peaking on day 37. CD4+ contracting clones were found mainly in CM and EM, and CD8+ ones in EMRA.

CDR1 and CDR2 from the germline V gene are MNHEY and SVGAGI. The CDR3 has 13 amino acids. V was trimmed by 3 bases and J by 5 bases, leaving 8 bases between them. A single record per CDR3 protein comes from TCRdb applying MiXCR to the 5' RACE reads. The table has roughly 120,000 distinct CDR3 sequences, approximately 22% seen once. Specimen: PBMCs or a T cell subset sorted from them (not recorded which). The V and J genes are TRBV6-5 and TRBJ2-4; D is unresolved. This clonotype was sampled from a man aged 18 to 29 who had mild COVID-19 (a few samples of this study predate the infection). Cell type and time point are not known. The DNA of the CDR3 is TGTGCCAGCAGTTATAATATACAAAACATTCAGTACTTC. It is translated as CASSYNIQNIQYF.